The 15 T cell receptor beta chains below all came from one sample that was sequenced in a study of Ad26.COV2.S vaccination and SARS-CoV-2 variants. Generated by immunoSEQ multiplex PCR, the TCRdb table keeps only in-frame clones and is missing some. In the table there are about 460,000 clones, roughly 87% of which are singletons. Stated treatment: over 15 received Ad26.COV2.S at low or high dose, single or two shots; several received placebo; per-sample allocation not given. Vaccine and placebo recipients were sampled on day 63 after the first injection. Specimen: peripheral blood, collected in a trial of Ad26.COV2.S vaccine versus placebo. The receptors stem from a person aged 18-60 years who received the Ad26.COV2.S COVID-19 vaccine or a placebo.

This clone appeared a single time. V gene TRBV27 combines with J gene TRBJ2-3; TRBD2 might be the D (6 bases). Germline assignment: CDR1 MNHEY and CDR2 SMNVEV (reference sequence). Trimming took off 5 bases at V and 6 bases at J, with 9 bases between the two ends. The CDR3 extends over 12 amino acids. The CDR3 region has the DNA TGTGCCAGCAGTCCCCGGGGGGATACGCAGTATTTT. This sequence encodes CASSPRGDTQYF.

This chain connects TRBV6-1 to TRBJ2-7; D not certain. Germline CDR1 reads MNHNS; CDR2 reads SASEGT. V dropped 0 bases and J dropped 2 bases, with 11 bases sitting between them. The length of the CDR3 is 15 residues. The CDR3 loop reads CASSEAPGLPYEQYF. As DNA, the CDR3 is TGTGCCAGCAGTGAAGCTCCGGGCCTTCCCTACGAGCAGTACTTC.

This chain connects TRBV29-1 to TRBJ2-5; weak D call: TRBD1 (6 bases). The CDR3 totals 14 residues. Trimming removed 4 bases from V and 0 bases from J, with 12 bases in between. CDR1 is SQVTM and CDR2 is ANQGSEA in the germline V gene. The CDR3 here is CSVVGQQYQETQYF. CDR3 DNA: TGCAGCGTTGTAGGACAGCAGTACCAAGAGACCCAGTACTTC.

The J gene is TRBJ2-2, the V gene TRBV19; D ambiguous. V lost 1 base, J lost 1 base, and 10 bases lay in between. CDR3 length equals 16 residues. CDR1 and CDR2 (germline): LNHDA, SQIVND (reference sequence). CDR3 nucleotides: TGTGCCAGTAGTATAGCTAGGGCTGGGAACACCGGGGAGCTGTTTTTT. It encodes CASSIARAGNTGELFF.

V and J are TRBV7-8 and TRBJ2-7; D remains unclear. Germline CDR1 SGHVS, CDR2 FQNEAQ. The CDR3 has 14 residues. V was clipped by 4 bases and J by 1 base, with 11 bases between them. In nucleotides, the CDR3 is TGTGCCAGCAGCTACGAAGGTACTTCCTACGAGCAGTACTTC. Translation: CASSYEGTSYEQYF.

The chain joins TRBV27 to TRBJ1-1, with D possibly TRBD1 on 5 matching bases. This CDR3 contains 12 residues. CDR1 is MNHEY and CDR2 is SMNVEV in the germline V gene (reference sequence). V was pared by 5 bases and J by 6 bases, with 10 bases between. CDR3 in DNA: TGTGCCAGCAGTAGGGGTGGACCTGAAGCTTTCTTT. Its protein is CASSRGGPEAFF.

As for this clone: The same CDR3 also results from other DNA sequences found in this sample. The CDR3 nucleotides are TGTGCCAGCAGCTTAACAGGGGACACTGAAGCTTTCTTT. Translating it yields CASSLTGDTEAFF. This rearrangement joins TRBV7-9 to TRBJ1-1; 7 nucleotides align to TRBD1. Unmatched junction bases numbered 0, after V lost 2 bases and J lost 3 bases. CDR3 length equals 13 residues. The V gene's germline CDR1 is SEHNR and CDR2 FQNEAQ (reference sequence).

The chain joins TRBV7-2 to TRBJ1-1; no definite D call. The CDR3 has 14 residues. Germline V gene lookup returns CDR1 SGHTA and CDR2 FQGNSA. V was trimmed by 0 bases and J by 8 bases, leaving 13 bases between them. CDR3 in amino acids: CASSLASLASEAFF. In DNA form, the CDR3 reads TGTGCCAGCAGCTTAGCGTCGCTGGCGAGCGAAGCTTTCTTT.

This chain joins TRBV7-6 and TRBJ1-1; D is ambiguous. Looked up from germline, CDR1 is SGHVS and CDR2 is FNYEAQ. This CDR3 region has 13 residues. Trimming left V 2 bases short and J 1 base short, with 5 bases between. The CDR3 spells CASSLQQNTEAFF. The CDR3 nucleotides read TGTGCCAGCAGCTTACAACAGAACACTGAAGCTTTCTTT. The full variable domain, in which reference TRBV7-6 and TRBJ1-1 provide the parts outside the CDR3, is GAGVSQSPRYKVTKRGQDVALRCDPISGHVSLYWYRQALGQGPEFLTYFNYEAQQDKSGLPNDRFSAERPEGSISTLTIQRTEQRDSAMYRCASSLQQNTEAFFGQGTRLTVV.

As DNA, the CDR3 is TGTGCCAGCAGACTAGGTCCTACGGGCGAGCAGTACTTC. Translating gives CASRLGPTGEQYF. The gene calls are TRBV7-2 and TRBJ2-7, with D possibly being TRBD2 (5 bases). The CDR3 length is 13 residues. V gave up 6 bases and J gave up 6 bases, with 15 bases separating them. Germline V gene data show CDR1 as SGHTA and CDR2 as FQGNSA.

J is TRBJ1-1 and V is TRBV19; D possibly corresponds to TRBD1 (6 bases). Germline V gives CDR1 LNHDA, CDR2 SQIVND (reference sequence). Trimming took 7 bases from V and 2 from J, leaving 11 bases between them. This CDR3 is 13 amino acids long. The CDR3 here is CASTLQGNTEAFF. The CDR3 DNA is TGTGCCAGTACCCTACAGGGAAACACTGAAGCTTTCTTT.

The chain joins TRBV9 to TRBJ1-3, with D tentatively TRBD1 (6 bases). V was trimmed by 2 bases and J by 3 bases, leaving 12 bases between them. The germline V gene has CDR1 SGDLS and CDR2 YYNGEE. This CDR3 is built from 15 residues. CDR3 loop: CASSVMGAVGNTIYF. CDR3 sequence (DNA): TGTGCCAGCAGCGTTATGGGGGCAGTTGGAAACACCATATATTTT.

The CDR3 coding sequence is TGTGCCAGCAGCTTAGACCCCCTAGGGGGCGGGAGAGAAGCTTTCTTT. Amino acid sequence: CASSLDPLGGGREAFF. The chain uses TRBV7-2 and TRBJ1-1; TRBD1 agrees at 7 bases. This CDR3 is 16 amino acids long. With V trimmed by 1 base and J by 8 bases, 13 bases remained unmatched. Germline loops: CDR1 SGHTA, CDR2 FQGNSA.

V and J are TRBV19 and TRBJ1-1; 7 bases match TRBD1. The CDR3 sequence is 11 residues long. CDR1 is LNHDA and CDR2 is SQIVND in the germline V gene (reference sequence). Trimming at V came to 7 bases and at J to 11 bases, leaving 7 bases not matched to a gene. In DNA form, the CDR3 reads TGTGCCAGTACCCTGACAGGGCAGGCTTTCTTT. It specifies CASTLTGQAFF.

This chain connects TRBV30 to TRBJ1-6; possible D gene TRBD1, 6 bases. V was trimmed by 0 bases and J by 7 bases, leaving 10 bases between them. The CDR3 has 14 residues. Germline-derived CDR1 and CDR2 are GTSNPN and SVGIG (reference sequence). The CDR3 sequence: CAWSVFQGNSPLHF. The CDR3 nucleotides are TGTGCCTGGAGTGTATTCCAGGGGAATTCACCCCTCCACTTT.